This T cell receptor (beta chain) was profiled in a study of PD-1 blockade in classical Hodgkin lymphoma. Study-level points and caveats: As was reported, newly diagnosed patients showed lower baseline TCR diversity than healthy donors did. What caused the repertoire differences, perhaps disease activity or prior therapy, remains undefined. Baseline diversity in complete responders resembled that of newly diagnosed patients.

The V and J ends lost 7 bases and 3 bases respectively, with 19 bases between them. The CDR3 has 15 amino acids. Germline CDR1 MGHRA, CDR2 YSYEKL. This table comes from immunoSEQ multiplex PCR, and its TCRdb copy is limited to in-frame clones, with some not included. The sample contains about 50,000 clones, 85% to 90% of which appear only once. As for time point: cycle 4 day 1 (C4D1), after less than 7 weeks of nivolumab. Relapses following autologous stem cell transplantation were seen in all patients, with brentuximab vedotin exposure varying. This clone was detected a few times. Antigen unknown. The receptor was derived from a human donor with classical Hodgkin lymphoma. The source was peripheral blood mononuclear cells (PBMCs), collected before the fourth cycle of nivolumab. V and J are TRBV4-1 and TRBJ2-7; D remains unclear. CDR3 in DNA: TGCGCCAGCACCAACACAGAGGATTGGATCTACGAGCAGTACTTC. It yields the protein CASTNTEDWIYEQYF.